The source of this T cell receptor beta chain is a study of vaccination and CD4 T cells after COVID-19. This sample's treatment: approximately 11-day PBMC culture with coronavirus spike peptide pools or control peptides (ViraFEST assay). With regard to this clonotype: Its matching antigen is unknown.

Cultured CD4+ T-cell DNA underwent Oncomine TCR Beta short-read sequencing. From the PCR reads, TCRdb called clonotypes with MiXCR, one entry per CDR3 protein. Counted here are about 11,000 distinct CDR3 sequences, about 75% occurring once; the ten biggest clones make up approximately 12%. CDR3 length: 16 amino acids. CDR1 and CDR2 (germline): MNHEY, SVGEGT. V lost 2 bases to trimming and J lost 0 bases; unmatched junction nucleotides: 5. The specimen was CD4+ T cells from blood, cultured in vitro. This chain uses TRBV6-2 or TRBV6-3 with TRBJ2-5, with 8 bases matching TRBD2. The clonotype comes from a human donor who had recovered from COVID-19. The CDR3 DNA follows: TGTGCCAGCAGTTACGGCGGCGGGAGGTACCAAGAGACCCAGTACTTC. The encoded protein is CASSYGGGRYQETQYF.